This passage covers 21 T cell receptor beta chains from one sample sequenced in a study of cytomegalovirus exposure and HLA in healthy donors. PCR was performed using 60 Vbeta and 13 Jbeta primers. The assay was immunoSEQ multiplex PCR, and TCRdb's table has in-frame clones only and misses some. The sample yields around 160,000 clones, roughly 75% seen once. Input material: PBMCs. The receptors were sampled from a woman aged 40 to 49 in good health and CMV-seropositive.

CDR3: CASRRGLAGGRQETQYF. The CDR3 region has the DNA TGTGCCAGCAGGCGGGGACTAGCGGGAGGAAGACAAGAGACCCAGTACTTC. The V call is TRBV27, the J call TRBJ2-5; 15 nucleotides line up with TRBD2. The CDR3 spans 17 residues. The V gene end was trimmed by 6 bases and the J gene end by 2 bases; junction bases not matched to a gene: 7. Germline values: CDR1 MNHEY, CDR2 SMNVEV (reference sequence).

The chain uses TRBV28 and TRBJ2-7; D uncertain. The CDR3 loop spans 13 amino acids. V dropped 2 bases and J dropped 0 bases, with 5 bases sitting between them. The germline CDR1 and CDR2 sequences are MDHEN and SYDVKM. This CDR3 is CASSLTASYEQYF. CDR3 bases: TGTGCCAGCAGTTTAACTGCCTCCTACGAGCAGTACTTC.

The chain uses TRBV7-8 and TRBJ1-1; D not resolved. Per germline, CDR1 SGHVS and CDR2 FQNEAQ. The V end was cut by 4 bases, the J end by 8 bases, with 29 bases between. There are 18 residues in the CDR3. The CDR3 protein is CASSSRPGHVWRGAEAFF. CDR3 nucleotide sequence: TGTGCCAGCAGCTCCCGCCCCGGGCACGTTTGGCGGGGAGCAGAAGCTTTCTTT. Drawing the rest from reference TRBV7-8 and TRBJ1-1, the complete variable domain is GAGVSQSPRYKVAKRGQDVALRCDPISGHVSLFWYQQALGQGPEFLTYFQNEAQLDKSGLPSDRFFAERPEGSVSTLKIQRTQQEDSAVYLCASSSRPGHVWRGAEAFFGQGTRLTVV.

The genes are TRBV5-1 and TRBJ2-7; perhaps TRBD1 as D (5 bases). The CDR3 spans 14 residues. Germline V lookup: CDR1 SGHRS, CDR2 YFSETQ. The V and J ends lost 1 base and 3 bases respectively, with 11 bases between them. The CDR3 protein is CASSLMGPLYEQYF. CDR3 nucleotides: TGCGCCAGCAGCTTGATGGGGCCCCTCTACGAGCAGTACTTC.

This clone came up once. The V gene is TRBV9, the J gene TRBJ2-7, with 13 bases lining up with TRBD2. There are 17 residues in the CDR3. Per the germline V gene, CDR1 is SGDLS and CDR2 is YYNGEE. V was clipped by 3 bases and J by 5 bases; unmatched bases: 11. The CDR3 DNA reads TGTGCCAGCAGCGAAACTAGCGGGAGGGCCCTCTACCACGAGCAGTACTTC. It specifies CASSETSGRALYHEQYF. Together with reference TRBV9 and TRBJ2-7, the CDR3 gives the full variable domain: DSGVTQTPKHLITATGQRVTLRCSPRSGDLSVYWYQQSLDQGLQFLIQYYNGEERAKGNILERFSAQQFPDLHSELNLSSLELGDSALYFCASSETSGRALYHEQYFGPGTRLTVT.

The rearrangement uses TRBV27 and TRBJ2-7; 8 positions agree with TRBD1. In germline, CDR1 is MNHEY, CDR2 SMNVEV (reference sequence). The CDR3 loop spans 14 amino acids. V lost 6 bases, J lost 4 bases, and 8 bases stayed unmatched. CDR3 loop: CASSPGQGEYEQYF. As DNA, the CDR3 is TGTGCCAGCAGCCCTGGACAGGGCGAATACGAGCAGTACTTC.

CDR3 in DNA: TGTGCCAGCAGTGACGACAGGTTTTATAGCAATCAGCCCCAGCATTTT. It specifies CASSDDRFYSNQPQHF. The V gene is TRBV6-1, the J gene TRBJ1-5; maybe TRBD1 (6 bases). V was cut by 3 bases and J by 0 bases, with 12 bases left in between. Germline V gives CDR1 MNHNS, CDR2 SASEGT. This CDR3 spans 16 amino acids.

The chain is built from TRBV12-2 and TRBJ2-7; TRBD1 reflects the table's D call only, with no check against the DNA. TRBV12-2 is assigned pseudogene status. CDR3 length equals 13 residues. This CDR3 is CASRFRGSYEQYF. CDR3 coding DNA: TGTGCAAGTCGCTTTAGGGGATCCTACGAGCAGTACTTC.

This clone was detected only once. This chain joins TRBV5-1 and TRBJ1-1; 7 bases line up with TRBD1. There are 15 residues in the CDR3. The germline V gene has CDR1 SGHRS and CDR2 YFSETQ. J gave up 3 bases and V 0 bases, and 5 bases lay outside the gene matches. The CDR3 reads CASSLAGDSYTEAFF. The CDR3 nucleotides are TGCGCCAGCAGCTTGGCGGGGGACAGTTACACTGAAGCTTTCTTT. Full variable domain (remainder filled in from reference TRBV5-1 and TRBJ1-1): KAGVTQTPRYLIKTRGQQVTLSCSPISGHRSVSWYQQTPGQGLQFLFEYFSETQRNKGNFPGRFSGRQFSNSRSEMNVSTLELGDSALYLCASSLAGDSYTEAFFGQGTRLTVV.

This chain joins TRBV27 and TRBJ2-7; unclear D gene. Trimming shortened V by 5 bases and J by 3 bases, and 14 bases separated the two germline ends. Germline CDR1 is MNHEY and CDR2 is SMNVEV (reference sequence). The CDR3 sequence is 14 residues long. The DNA of the CDR3 is TGTGCCAGCAGTAAGAAGCCCCTAGACTACGAGCAGTACTTC. It encodes CASSKKPLDYEQYF.

This chain links TRBV5-1 with TRBJ2-5, with TRBD1 matching 7 bases. V shed 4 bases and J 1 base; nucleotides not matched to a gene: 10. The germline V gene has CDR1 SGHRS and CDR2 YFSETQ. The CDR3 extends over 16 amino acids. The DNA for the CDR3 is TGCGCCAGCAGCCGGACAGGAGACCATTTCCAAGAGACCCAGTACTTC. Translating it yields CASSRTGDHFQETQYF.

The chain uses TRBV7-9 and TRBJ2-7; D not certain. CDR3 length: 14 residues. Germline loops: CDR1 SEHNR, CDR2 FQNEAQ (reference sequence). V was cut by 0 bases and J by 3 bases, with 9 bases left in between. The CDR3 DNA reads as TGTGCCAGCAGCTTAGCGGAGATGAACTACGAGCAGTACTTC. Its translation: CASSLAEMNYEQYF.

In this sample, this clone turned up once. The V gene is TRBV11-2, the J gene TRBJ2-5; D call uncertain. The CDR3 covers 17 residues. The ends were cut back, 3 bases at V and 5 bases at J, with 22 bases in the middle. Germline CDR1 is SGHAT and CDR2 is FQNNGV. The CDR3 is CASSFVGRLGLEETQYF. The CDR3 DNA is TGTGCCAGCAGCTTCGTTGGAAGGCTCGGCCTAGAGGAGACCCAGTACTTC.

CDR3 bases: TGTGCCAGCAGCCCGCGGACTAGCGGGAACTACGAGCAGTACTTC. It translates to CASSPRTSGNYEQYF. The rearrangement joins TRBV7-8 to TRBJ2-7; 12 nucleotides line up with TRBD2. In germline, CDR1 is SGHVS, CDR2 FQNEAQ. The V and J ends lost 5 bases and 3 bases, in that order; junction bases with no gene match: 5. This CDR3 comprises 15 residues.

The genes are TRBV15 and TRBJ1-2; TRBD1 matches at 9 bases. V gave up 5 bases and J gave up 4 bases; unmatched junction bases: 8. Per germline, CDR1 LNHNV and CDR2 YYDKDF (reference sequence). This CDR3 comprises 15 residues. The CDR3 loop is CATSPPGQGGYGYTF. CDR3 DNA sequence: TGTGCCACCAGCCCTCCGGGACAGGGAGGCTATGGCTACACCTTC.

The J gene is TRBJ2-5, the V gene TRBV6-7; 7 bases agree with TRBD1. The DNA end is a closer match to TRBJ2-7, so the J assignment may be wrong. TRBV6-7 is classed as an ORF, of uncertain function. The CDR3 spans 12 residues. The CDR3 region has the DNA TGTGCCAGCGACAGGGTGGTCTACGAGCAGTACTTC. It codes for CASDRVVYEQYF.

The chain couples TRBV5-1 to TRBJ2-1; 8 bases agree with TRBD1. V lost 1 base and J lost 2; bases outside the gene matches: 2. CDR1 SGHRS and CDR2 YFSETQ come from the germline V gene. The CDR3 spans 15 residues. This chain's CDR3 is CASSLQGATYNEQFF. The CDR3, as DNA: TGCGCCAGCAGCTTGCAGGGGGCTACCTACAATGAGCAGTTCTTC.

The chain uses TRBV28 and TRBJ1-2, with 12 bases that match TRBD1. The V gene's germline CDR1 is MDHEN and CDR2 SYDVKM. V dropped 3 bases and J dropped 7; count of bases not matched to a gene: 3. This CDR3 has 14 amino acids. The CDR3 DNA reads TGTGCCAGCAGTTTGGGACAGGGGGCGGCTGGCTACACCTTC. Translated: CASSLGQGAAGYTF.

The gene calls are TRBV7-9 and TRBJ2-7, with TRBD1 matching over 7 bases. Germline-derived CDR1 and CDR2 are SEHNR and FQNEAQ (reference sequence). Unmatched junction bases numbered 9, after V lost 4 bases and J lost 3 bases. CDR3 length: 15 residues. As DNA, the CDR3 is TGTGCCAGCAGCTATGGACAGGCGACCGGCTACGAGCAGTACTTC. Its protein is CASSYGQATGYEQYF. Full variable domain (remainder filled in from reference TRBV7-9 and TRBJ2-7): DTGVSQNPRHKITKRGQNVTFRCDPISEHNRLYWYRQTLGQGPEFLTYFQNEAQLEKSRLLSDRFSAERPKGSFSTLEIQRTEQGDSAMYLCASSYGQATGYEQYFGPGTRLTVT.

J is TRBJ2-1 and V is TRBV18, with a tentative D call TRBD1 (6 bases). Germline V gene sequence: CDR1 KGHSH, CDR2 LQKENI. V was cut by 2 bases and J by 5 bases, with 10 bases left in between. The CDR3 is 14 residues long. For the CDR3, the DNA is TGTGCCAGCTCACCAGGGGGCACGCACAATGAGCAGTTCTTC. Encoded protein: CASSPGGTHNEQFF.

The gene calls are TRBV11-2 and TRBJ2-2; TRBD2 matches at 11 bases. CDR1 and CDR2 from the germline V gene are SGHAT and FQNNGV. V lost 2 bases, J lost 7 bases, and 9 bases stayed unmatched. The CDR3 runs 17 residues. The CDR3 region is CASSLLLAGVTGGELFF. For the CDR3, the DNA is TGTGCCAGCAGCTTATTACTAGCGGGAGTAACAGGCGGGGAGCTGTTTTTT.